This T cell receptor beta chain was identified in a study of control samples from healthy donors and cancer patients. Method: immunoSEQ multiplex PCR; TCRdb's copy keeps in-frame clones and lacks some. The sample records about 160,000 clones, roughly nine tenths being singletons. The clonotype was recovered from a woman in her 30s in good health. The specimen was blood.

In nucleotides, the CDR3 is TGCAGCGTTGCCGGTCCTGGGGCCAACGTCCTGACTTTC. It encodes CSVAGPGANVLTF. This rearrangement joins TRBV29-1 to TRBJ2-6; D gene ambiguous. The CDR3 covers 13 residues. Germline CDR1 reads SQVTM; CDR2 reads ANQGSEA. Trimming removed 4 bases from V and 2 bases from J, with 6 bases in between.